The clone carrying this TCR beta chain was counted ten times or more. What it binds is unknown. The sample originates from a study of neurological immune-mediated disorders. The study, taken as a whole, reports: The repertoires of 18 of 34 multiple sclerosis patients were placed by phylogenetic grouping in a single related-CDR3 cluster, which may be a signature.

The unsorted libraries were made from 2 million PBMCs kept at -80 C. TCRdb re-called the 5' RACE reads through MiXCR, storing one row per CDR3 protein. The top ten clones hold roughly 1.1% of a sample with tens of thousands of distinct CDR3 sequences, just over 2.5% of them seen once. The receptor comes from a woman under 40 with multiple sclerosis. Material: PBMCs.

Written as DNA, the CDR3 is TGTGCCACCGGCCCGTCAAGAGGCCATGAGCAGTTCTTC. Encoded protein: CATGPSRGHEQFF. This chain joins TRBV24-1 and TRBJ2-1; D unclear. V shed 9 bases and J shed 8 bases, with 16 bases lying between them. CDR1 is KGHDR and CDR2 is SFDVKD in the germline V gene. This CDR3 spans 13 amino acids.